This TCR beta chain is drawn from a study of technical replicates of blood from a few donors. Per the germline V gene, CDR1 is MNHNY and CDR2 is SVGAGI (reference sequence). The CDR3 consists of 13 residues. V was clipped by 5 bases and J by 6 bases, with 13 bases between them. Here immunoSEQ multiplex PCR was the method, and the copy in TCRdb shows in-frame clones only, minus some. The table shows approximately 10,000 clones, with roughly 93% occurring only once. This clonotype originated in a human donor in good health. This rearrangement joins TRBV6-6 to TRBJ1-1; tentatively, D is TRBD1 (5 bases). The material sequenced was PBMCs. The CDR3: CASSGGLGSEAFF. CDR3 nucleotide sequence: TGTGCCAGCAGTGGGGGGTTGGGCTCTGAAGCTTTCTTT.